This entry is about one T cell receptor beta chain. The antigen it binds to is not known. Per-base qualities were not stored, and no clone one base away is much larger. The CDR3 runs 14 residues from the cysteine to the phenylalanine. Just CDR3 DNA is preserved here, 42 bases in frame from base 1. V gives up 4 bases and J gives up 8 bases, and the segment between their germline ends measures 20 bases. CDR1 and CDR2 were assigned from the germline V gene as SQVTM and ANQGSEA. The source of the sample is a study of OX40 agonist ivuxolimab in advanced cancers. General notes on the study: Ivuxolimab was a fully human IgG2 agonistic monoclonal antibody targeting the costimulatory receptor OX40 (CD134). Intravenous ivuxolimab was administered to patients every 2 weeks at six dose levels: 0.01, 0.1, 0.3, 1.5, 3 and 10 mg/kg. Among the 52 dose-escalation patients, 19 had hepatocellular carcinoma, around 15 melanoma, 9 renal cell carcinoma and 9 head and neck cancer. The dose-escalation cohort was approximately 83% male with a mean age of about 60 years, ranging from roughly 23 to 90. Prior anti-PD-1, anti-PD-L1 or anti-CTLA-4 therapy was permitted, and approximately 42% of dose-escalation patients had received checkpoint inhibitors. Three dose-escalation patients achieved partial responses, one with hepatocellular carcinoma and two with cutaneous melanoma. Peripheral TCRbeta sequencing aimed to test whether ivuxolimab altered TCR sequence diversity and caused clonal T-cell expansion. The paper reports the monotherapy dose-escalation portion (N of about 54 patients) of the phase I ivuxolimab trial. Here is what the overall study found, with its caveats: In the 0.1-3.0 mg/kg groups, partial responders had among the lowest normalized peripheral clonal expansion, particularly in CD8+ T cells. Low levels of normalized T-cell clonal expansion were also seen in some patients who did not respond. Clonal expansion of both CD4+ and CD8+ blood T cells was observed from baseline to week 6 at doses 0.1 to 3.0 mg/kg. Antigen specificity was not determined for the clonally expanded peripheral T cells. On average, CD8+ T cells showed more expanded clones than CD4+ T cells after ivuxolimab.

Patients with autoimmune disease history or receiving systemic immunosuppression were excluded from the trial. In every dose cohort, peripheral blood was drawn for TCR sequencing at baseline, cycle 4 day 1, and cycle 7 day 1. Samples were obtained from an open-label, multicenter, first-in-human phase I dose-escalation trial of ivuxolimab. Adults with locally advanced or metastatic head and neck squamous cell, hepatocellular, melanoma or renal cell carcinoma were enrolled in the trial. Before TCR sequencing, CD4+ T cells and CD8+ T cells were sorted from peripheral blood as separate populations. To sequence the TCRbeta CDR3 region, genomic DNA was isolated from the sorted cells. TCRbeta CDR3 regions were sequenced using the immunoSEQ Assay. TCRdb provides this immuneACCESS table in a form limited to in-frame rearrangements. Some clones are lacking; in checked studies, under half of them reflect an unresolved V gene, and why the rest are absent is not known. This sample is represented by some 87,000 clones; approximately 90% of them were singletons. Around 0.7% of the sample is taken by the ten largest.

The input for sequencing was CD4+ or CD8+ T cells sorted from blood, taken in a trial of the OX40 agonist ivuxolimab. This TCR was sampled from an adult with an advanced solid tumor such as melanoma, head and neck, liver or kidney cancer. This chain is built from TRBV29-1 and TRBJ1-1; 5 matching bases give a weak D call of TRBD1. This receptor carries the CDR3 CSVVGDDTRKEAFF. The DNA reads TGCAGCGTTGTGGGGGATGACACCCGAAAGGAAGCTTTCTTT.